This section outlines one TCR beta chain sequence together with its context. Germline loops: CDR1 KGHDR, CDR2 SFDVKD. The CDR3 sequence is 14 residues long. V gave up 2 bases and J gave up 4 bases; unmatched junction bases: 3. These data come from a study of tissue T cells after allogeneic stem cell transplantation. Profiled with immunoSEQ multiplex PCR; TCRdb holds only in-frame clones, not every one. The sample holds 1,400 or so clones, around 81% seen once. V is TRBV24-1 and J is TRBJ1-2, with 7 bases matching TRBD1. Source: blood, taken at autopsy. The clonotype was recovered from a male patient at least 60 years old with steroid-refractory graft-versus-host disease after an allogeneic stem cell transplant. The graft donor may account for some of the T cells. The CDR3 sequence is CATSDWDRLYGYTF. DNA for the CDR3: TGTGCCACCAGTGATTGGGACAGACTCTATGGCTACACCTTC.